These 28 T cell receptor beta chains were all obtained from the same sample, sequenced in a study of CD8 T cells in ankylosing spondylitis (dated 2017 in TCRdb). Library method: 5' RACE. These reads were obtained on an Illumina HiSeq 2500. In TCRdb, the public reads were trimmed at Q25 with fastp and aligned with MiXCR, with productive beta chains retained. Each CDR3 protein gets just one entry, which takes the most common genes and DNA from the rows behind it. This sample has roughly 230,000 distinct CDR3 sequences in its table, and 18% of those were observed once. Around 30% of the sample lies in the top ten. Input material: blood, either unsorted or a sorted T cell fraction (not recorded which). The receptors were gathered from a male donor with ankylosing spondylitis or in good health (not recorded which).

A word on this clonotype: A clone one base away is much larger, so this may be a read error. This chain links TRBV6-1 with TRBJ2-1, with TRBD2 matching 16 bases. Germline V gives CDR1 MNHNS, CDR2 SASEGT. The CDR3 spans 18 residues. Trimming cost V 6 bases and J 0 bases; bases outside gene matches: 5. Here the CDR3 reads CASRPGLAGGSSYNEQFF. The CDR3 DNA reads TGTGCCAGCAGGCCGGGACTAGCGGGAGGGAGCTCCTACAATGAGCAGTTCTTC.

The rearrangement joins TRBV12-3 or TRBV12-4 to TRBJ2-1, with a possible D match to TRBD2 (5 bases). Trimming shortened V by 6 bases and J by 8 bases, and 32 bases separated the two germline ends. This CDR3 region has 19 residues. The CDR3 here is CASRNEESKDWRLSYEQFF. The CDR3 region has the DNA TGTGCCAGCAGAAACGAAGAGAGTAAGGACTGGAGATTGAGTTATGAGCAGTTCTTC.

The chain links TRBV7-9 to TRBJ2-2; D ambiguous. Germline CDR1 SEHNR, CDR2 FQNEAQ (reference sequence). V was clipped by 6 bases and J by 7 bases, with 15 bases between them. The CDR3 runs 14 residues. This CDR3 reads CASRPFGLDGELFF. The CDR3 DNA reads as TGTGCCAGCAGGCCCTTTGGGCTCGACGGGGAGCTGTTTTTT. Supplemented by reference TRBV7-9 and TRBJ2-2, the full variable domain reads DTGVSQNPRHKITKRGQNVTFRCDPISEHNRLYWYRQTLGQGPEFLTYFQNEAQLEKSRLLSDRFSAERPKGSFSTLEIQRTEQGDSAMYLCASRPFGLDGELFFGEGSRLTVL.

This clonotype was seen a few times. The CDR3 DNA reads TGTGCCAGCAGCGTAGTTCCTATGTTCCTAGCGCCCACAGATACGCAGTATTTT. Protein product: CASSVVPMFLAPTDTQYF. The chain recombines TRBV9 with TRBJ2-3, with D possibly matching TRBD2 (6 bases). This CDR3 contains 18 residues. CDR1 and CDR2 (germline): SGDLS, YYNGEE. The V end was cut by 0 bases, the J end by 2 bases, with 19 bases between.

This clonotype was found a few times. The gene calls are TRBV4-1 and TRBJ2-1; D is tentatively TRBD1 or TRBD2 (5 bases each). CDR3 size: 19 residues. Germline V gene sequence: CDR1 MGHRA, CDR2 YSYEKL. V lost 0 bases to trimming and J lost 4 bases, with 22 bases between them. CDR3: CASSQELRDARDVYNEQFF. As DNA, the CDR3 is TGCGCCAGCAGCCAAGAACTCCGGGACGCCCGGGACGTATACAATGAGCAGTTCTTC.

This clonotype has ten or more counts. V gene TRBV6-2 or TRBV6-3 combines with J gene TRBJ2-5; D unresolved. With 2 bases removed from V and 5 bases from J, the gap between germline ends came to 3 bases. The CDR3 is 11 residues long. Germline V gene data show CDR1 as MNHEY and CDR2 as SVGEGT. The DNA for the CDR3 is TGTGCCAGCAGTTACCGGGAGACCCAGTACTTC. It yields the protein CASSYRETQYF.

The chain combines TRBV5-1 with TRBJ2-1; D not resolved. The CDR3 loop spans 15 amino acids. Trimming left V 4 bases short and J 5 bases short, with 16 bases between. Germline V gene lookup returns CDR1 SGHRS and CDR2 YFSETQ. CDR3 protein: CASSLALGSHNEQFF. DNA of the CDR3: TGCGCCAGCAGCCTGGCCCTAGGGTCACACAATGAGCAGTTCTTC. The full variable domain, with the rest looked up from reference TRBV5-1 and TRBJ2-1, is KAGVTQTPRYLIKTRGQQVTLSCSPISGHRSVSWYQQTPGQGLQFLFEYFSETQRNKGNFPGRFSGRQFSNSRSEMNVSTLELGDSALYLCASSLALGSHNEQFFGPGTRLTVL.

Only a few counts were recorded for this clonotype. The chain is built from TRBV20-1 and TRBJ2-1, with 8 nucleotides matching TRBD1. CDR3 length equals 14 residues. The ends lost 2 bases at V and 7 bases at J; junction bases unmatched: 7. Germline V gene sequence: CDR1 DFQATT, CDR2 SNEGSKA (reference sequence). This CDR3 is CSARWQGAWNEQFF. CDR3 bases: TGCAGTGCTAGATGGCAGGGGGCTTGGAATGAGCAGTTCTTC.

The gene calls are TRBV25-1 and TRBJ2-7; no firm D call. Trimming took 3 bases from V and 4 from J, leaving 16 bases between them. CDR3 length equals 15 residues. Germline lookup yields CDR1 MGHDK and CDR2 SYGVNS. CDR3 protein: CASSDIGSAPYEQYF. DNA of the CDR3: TGTGCCAGCAGTGACATCGGATCGGCACCTTACGAGCAGTACTTC.

This clonotype has more than one count but fewer than ten. V and J are TRBV4-2 and TRBJ2-7, with D hard to call. This CDR3 spans 15 amino acids. Trimming removed 0 bases at V and 6 bases at J, with 15 bases between. Germline assignment: CDR1 LGHNA and CDR2 YNFKEQ. The CDR3 DNA is TGTGCCAGCAGCCAAGACCCTGGAGCGTCGGTCGAGCAGTACTTC. Its translation is CASSQDPGASVEQYF.

This clonotype occurred a few times. The gene calls are TRBV29-1 and TRBJ2-7; a possible D gene is TRBD2 (5 bases). This CDR3 has 13 amino acids. V dropped 7 bases and J dropped 9 bases, with 22 bases sitting between them. Germline lookup yields CDR1 SQVTM and CDR2 ANQGSEA. In DNA form, the CDR3 reads TGCAGCGCTGAGGGCGGGCGACGGCCGGGGCAGTACTTC. Protein: CSAEGGRRPGQYF.

This clonotype turned up a few times. The chain employs TRBV18 and TRBJ2-1; possible D gene TRBD2, 6 bases. Germline lookup yields CDR1 KGHSH and CDR2 LQKENI. V dropped 5 bases and J dropped 5 bases, with 10 bases sitting between them. This CDR3 has 13 amino acids. In nucleotides, the CDR3 is TGTGCCAGCTCAGGGACTGGACACAATGAGCAGTTCTTC. It yields the protein CASSGTGHNEQFF.

This chain joins TRBV4-3 and TRBJ2-1; 9 bases are a match to TRBD2. The CDR3 totals 14 residues. Per the germline V gene, CDR1 is LGHNA and CDR2 is YSLEER. Germline trimming cut 1 base from V and 9 bases from J; bases unmatched to any gene: 4. The CDR3 coding sequence is TGCGCCAGCAGCCAAGTGGAGCGGGAGGTTGAGCAGTTCTTC. As protein: CASSQVEREVEQFF.

This chain uses TRBV7-9 with TRBJ2-7; TRBD1 matches 8 bases. The CDR3 runs 14 residues. J lost 6 bases, V lost 3 bases, and 7 bases had no gene match. Germline CDR1 and CDR2: SEHNR and FQNEAQ (reference sequence). CDR3 sequence reads: CASSFGQGATEQYF. The CDR3 bases are TGTGCCAGCAGCTTCGGGCAGGGGGCTACCGAGCAGTACTTC.

Only a few counts were recorded for this clonotype. This sequence joins TRBV7-9 and TRBJ2-3, with TRBD1 as a possible D gene (6 bases). V was trimmed by 0 bases and J by 4 bases, leaving 14 bases between them. Germline loops: CDR1 SEHNR, CDR2 FQNEAQ (reference sequence). The CDR3 sequence is 16 residues long. The DNA of the CDR3 is TGTGCCAGCAGCTTAGCTTGGGGGCTGGGCGCAGATACGCAGTATTTT. The encoded protein is CASSLAWGLGADTQYF.

The J gene is TRBJ2-3, the V gene TRBV29-1; 12 positions match TRBD2. This CDR3 has 16 amino acids. The junction had 3 bases not matched to a gene; V was cut back by 2 bases and J by 0 bases. CDR1 SQVTM and CDR2 ANQGSEA come from the germline V gene. CDR3 residues: CSVELAGGYSTDTQYF. The DNA for the CDR3 is TGCAGCGTTGAACTAGCGGGAGGGTATAGCACAGATACGCAGTATTTT.

This sequence joins TRBV27 and TRBJ2-5, with 9 bases matching TRBD1. Germline assignment: CDR1 MNHEY and CDR2 SMNVEV (reference sequence). After removal of 2 bases from V and 4 bases from J, the junction contained 14 bases not matched to a gene. The CDR3 is 18 residues long. CDR3 residues: CASSLNSPGTGWRETQYF. CDR3 DNA: TGTGCCAGCAGTTTAAATTCACCCGGGACAGGGTGGCGAGAGACCCAGTACTTC.

This clonotype was counted only a few times. V is TRBV25-1 and J is TRBJ2-5, with 9 bases fitting TRBD2. The CDR3 is 16 residues long. With 1 base clipped from V and 0 bases from J, the junction kept 3 bases outside the gene matches. Per germline, CDR1 MGHDK and CDR2 SYGVNS. The CDR3 is CASSEWSSGNQETQYF. DNA for the CDR3: TGTGCCAGCAGTGAATGGTCTAGCGGGAACCAAGAGACCCAGTACTTC. Complete variable domain (other parts from reference TRBV25-1 and TRBJ2-5): EADIYQTPRYLVIGTGKKITLECSQTMGHDKMYWYQQDPGMELHLIHYSYGVNSTEKGDLSSESTVSRIRTEHFPLTLESARPSHTSQYLCASSEWSSGNQETQYFGPGTRLLVL.

The V call is TRBV28, the J call TRBJ2-4, with TRBD1 matching over 7 bases. Per germline, CDR1 MDHEN and CDR2 SYDVKM. The CDR3 runs to 13 residues. Trimming took 3 bases from V and 8 from J; bases not matched to a gene: 4. The CDR3 nucleotides are TGTGCCAGCAGTTTCCGACAGGGTGACATTCAGTACTTC. Its translation is CASSFRQGDIQYF.

This sequence joins TRBV12-3 or TRBV12-4 and TRBJ2-5, with D perhaps matching TRBD1 (6 bases). Trimming took off 7 bases at V and 4 bases at J, with 16 bases between the two ends. This CDR3 is built from 14 residues. The DNA for the CDR3 is TGTGCCAGCACCGATAATGGGGGCTTAGAGACCCAGTACTTC. This translates into CASTDNGGLETQYF.

V gene TRBV12-3 or TRBV12-4 combines with J gene TRBJ1-3; D unclear. The CDR3 extends over 13 amino acids. Between the trimmed V and J ends, which lost 6 bases and 0 bases, there was a span of 6 bases. CDR3 loop: CASSPTSGNTIYF. The CDR3 DNA follows: TGTGCCAGCAGCCCGACCTCTGGAAACACCATATATTTT.

The chain uses TRBV27 and TRBJ2-3; D may correspond to TRBD1 or TRBD2 (5 bases each). The CDR3 has 14 residues. Germline CDR1 MNHEY, CDR2 SMNVEV (reference sequence). Trimming stripped 3 bases from V and 3 bases from J, with 10 bases between. Written as DNA, the CDR3 is TGTGCCAGCAGTTTTTTCGAGGGGACAGATACGCAGTATTTT. Its protein product is CASSFFEGTDTQYF.

This clonotype showed up just a few times. The chain is built from TRBV5-6 and TRBJ2-1, with D tentatively TRBD2 (5 bases). Deletions cut 0 bases from V and 2 bases from J, with 9 bases between. Germline V gene lookup returns CDR1 SGHDT and CDR2 YYEEEE. CDR3 size: 15 residues. The chain's CDR3 is CASSLDGVPYNEQFF. The CDR3 bases are TGTGCCAGCAGCTTGGACGGGGTACCCTACAATGAGCAGTTCTTC.

This clonotype has a handful of counts. V is TRBV29-1 and J is TRBJ2-1, with 10 bases aligning to TRBD2. Germline trimming cut 4 bases from V and 8 bases from J; bases unmatched to any gene: 8. The germline CDR1 and CDR2 sequences are SQVTM and ANQGSEA. CDR3 length: 14 residues. CDR3 DNA: TGCAGCGTTGTGCGGCTAGCGGGAGTCGATGAGCAGTTCTTC. It specifies CSVVRLAGVDEQFF.

The gene calls are TRBV15 and TRBJ2-1; unclear D gene. CDR1 and CDR2 from the germline V gene are LNHNV and YYDKDF (reference sequence). Trimming stripped 0 bases from V and 3 bases from J, with 6 bases between. The CDR3 has 14 residues. The CDR3 DNA follows: TGTGCCACCAGCAGAGACACAATCTACAATGAGCAGTTCTTC. Residues: CATSRDTIYNEQFF.

V gene TRBV4-1 combines with J gene TRBJ2-3; no clear D gene. Trimming took 0 bases from V and 6 from J, leaving 4 bases between them. CDR3 length equals 12 residues. Germline CDR1 reads MGHRA; CDR2 reads YSYEKL. The CDR3 bases are TGCGCCAGCAGCCAAGAAATTGATACGCAGTATTTT. It is translated as CASSQEIDTQYF.

The J gene is TRBJ2-7, the V gene TRBV5-1; 9 bases agree with TRBD1. With V trimmed by 5 bases and J by 3 bases, 18 bases remained unmatched. From germline, CDR1 is SGHRS and CDR2 YFSETQ. The CDR3 length is 18 residues. The CDR3 sequence: CASSTGQGLYREDYEQYF. CDR3 nucleotide sequence: TGCGCCAGCAGTACGGGACAGGGTTTGTATCGGGAGGACTACGAGCAGTACTTC.

The V call is TRBV25-1, the J call TRBJ1-2; 7 nucleotides line up with TRBD1. The V segment lost 4 bases and the J segment 1 base; nucleotides outside the gene matches: 3. This CDR3 comprises 14 residues. Germline lookup yields CDR1 MGHDK and CDR2 SYGVNS. CDR3 sequence (DNA): TGTGCCAGCAGTGTAGGGGGCTTTAACTATGGCTACACCTTC. Translation: CASSVGGFNYGYTF.